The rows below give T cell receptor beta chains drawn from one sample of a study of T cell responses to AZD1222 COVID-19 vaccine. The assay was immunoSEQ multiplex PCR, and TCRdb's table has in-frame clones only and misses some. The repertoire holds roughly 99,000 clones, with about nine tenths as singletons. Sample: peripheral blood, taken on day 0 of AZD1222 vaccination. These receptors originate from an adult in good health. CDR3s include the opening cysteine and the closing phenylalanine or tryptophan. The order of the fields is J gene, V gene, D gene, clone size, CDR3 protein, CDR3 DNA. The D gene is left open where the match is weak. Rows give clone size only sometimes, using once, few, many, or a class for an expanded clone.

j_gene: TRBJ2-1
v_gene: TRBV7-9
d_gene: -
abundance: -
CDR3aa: CASSLGTIHNEQFF
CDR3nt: TGTGCCAGCAGCTTAGGGACGATACACAATGAGCAGTTCTTC

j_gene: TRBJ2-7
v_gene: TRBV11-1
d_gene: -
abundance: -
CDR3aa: CASSFSGYEQYF
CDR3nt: TGTGCCAGCAGTTTCTCAGGATACGAGCAGTACTTC

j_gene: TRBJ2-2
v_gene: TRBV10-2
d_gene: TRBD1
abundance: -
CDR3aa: CASRDARMQGAPGELFF
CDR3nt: TGCGCCAGCAGAGATGCCCGAATGCAGGGGGCGCCCGGGGAGCTGTTTTTT

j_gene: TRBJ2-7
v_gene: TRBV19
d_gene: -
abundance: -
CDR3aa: CASSALASGEQYF
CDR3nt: TGTGCCAGTAGCGCATTAGCGTCCGGCGAGCAGTACTTC

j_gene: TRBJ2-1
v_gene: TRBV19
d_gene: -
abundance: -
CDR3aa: CASSPQGALYNEQFF
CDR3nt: TGTGCCAGTAGTCCTCAGGGAGCCCTATACAATGAGCAGTTCTTC

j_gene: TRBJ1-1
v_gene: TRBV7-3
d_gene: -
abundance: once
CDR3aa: CASSLRGGIRAKRTEAFF
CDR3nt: TGTGCCAGCAGCTTGAGAGGTGGAATTAGGGCCAAACGGACTGAAGCTTTCTTT

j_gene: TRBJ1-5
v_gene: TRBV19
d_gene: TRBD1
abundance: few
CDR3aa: CASSIDRGNQPQHF
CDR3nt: TGTGCCAGTAGTATAGACAGGGGGAATCAGCCCCAGCATTTT

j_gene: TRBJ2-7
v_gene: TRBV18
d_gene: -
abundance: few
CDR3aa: CASSPTGTGNYEQYF
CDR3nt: TGTGCCAGCTCACCAACCGGGACGGGTAACTACGAGCAGTACTTC

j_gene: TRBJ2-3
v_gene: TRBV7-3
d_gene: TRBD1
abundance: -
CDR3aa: CARPGQGTDTQYF
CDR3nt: TGTGCCAGACCAGGACAGGGTACAGATACGCAGTATTTT

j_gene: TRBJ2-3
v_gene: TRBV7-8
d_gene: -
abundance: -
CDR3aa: CASSRAAGTDTQYF
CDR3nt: TGTGCCAGCAGCCGAGCGGCGGGCACAGATACGCAGTATTTT

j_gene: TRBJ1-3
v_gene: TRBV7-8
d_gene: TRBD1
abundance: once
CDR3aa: CASSLARVPGQVVSGNTIYF
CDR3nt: TGTGCCAGCAGCTTAGCCAGAGTGCCGGGACAGGTTGTCTCTGGAAACACCATATATTTT

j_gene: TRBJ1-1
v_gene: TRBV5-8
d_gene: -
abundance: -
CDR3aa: CASSLDLRGRGSAFF
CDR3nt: TGTGCCAGCAGCTTGGACCTCAGGGGCCGTGGTTCAGCTTTCTTT

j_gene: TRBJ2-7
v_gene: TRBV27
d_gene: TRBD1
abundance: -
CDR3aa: CASSPMPGQGSPQRYEQYF
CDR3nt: TGTGCCAGCAGTCCCATGCCGGGACAGGGGTCTCCACAACGCTACGAGCAGTACTTC

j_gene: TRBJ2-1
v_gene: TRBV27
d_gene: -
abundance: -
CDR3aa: CATSYRWATDNEQFF
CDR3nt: TGTGCCACCTCTTATAGATGGGCTACGGACAATGAGCAGTTCTTC

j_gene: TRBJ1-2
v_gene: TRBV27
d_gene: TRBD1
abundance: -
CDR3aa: CASSPGDRRLNYGYTF
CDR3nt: TGTGCCAGCAGTCCCGGGGACAGGAGGCTTAACTATGGCTACACCTTC

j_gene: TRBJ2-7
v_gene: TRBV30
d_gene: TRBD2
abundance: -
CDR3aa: CAWSVGPSGTYEQYF
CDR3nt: TGTGCCTGGAGTGTAGGTCCTAGCGGAACCTACGAGCAGTACTTC

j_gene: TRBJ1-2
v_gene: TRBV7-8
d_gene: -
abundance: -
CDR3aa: CASSLPGGNYGYTF
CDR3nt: TGTGCCAGCAGCCTACCGGGAGGGAACTATGGCTACACCTTC

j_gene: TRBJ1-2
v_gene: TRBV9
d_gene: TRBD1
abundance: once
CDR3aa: CASSDGQGYGYTF
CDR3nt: TGTGCCAGCAGCGATGGACAGGGCTATGGCTACACCTTC

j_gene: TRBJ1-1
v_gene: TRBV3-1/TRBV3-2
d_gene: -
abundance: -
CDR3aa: CASSTQRTEAFF
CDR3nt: TGTGCCAGCAGCACCCAGAGAACTGAAGCTTTCTTT

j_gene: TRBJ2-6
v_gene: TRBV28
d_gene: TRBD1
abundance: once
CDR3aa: CASTRDRDTGANVLTF
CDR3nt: TGTGCCAGCACCAGGGACAGGGACACTGGGGCCAACGTCCTGACTTTC

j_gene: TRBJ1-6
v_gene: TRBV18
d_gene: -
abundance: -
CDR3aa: CASSPLDSSYNSPLHF
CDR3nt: TGTGCCAGCTCACCACTAGACAGCTCCTATAATTCACCCCTCCACTTT

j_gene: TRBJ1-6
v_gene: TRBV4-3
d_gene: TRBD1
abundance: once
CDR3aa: CASSQHTPGQGRLGWNSPLHF
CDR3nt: TGCGCCAGCAGCCAACATACACCGGGACAGGGGCGGCTCGGATGGAATTCACCCCTCCACTTT